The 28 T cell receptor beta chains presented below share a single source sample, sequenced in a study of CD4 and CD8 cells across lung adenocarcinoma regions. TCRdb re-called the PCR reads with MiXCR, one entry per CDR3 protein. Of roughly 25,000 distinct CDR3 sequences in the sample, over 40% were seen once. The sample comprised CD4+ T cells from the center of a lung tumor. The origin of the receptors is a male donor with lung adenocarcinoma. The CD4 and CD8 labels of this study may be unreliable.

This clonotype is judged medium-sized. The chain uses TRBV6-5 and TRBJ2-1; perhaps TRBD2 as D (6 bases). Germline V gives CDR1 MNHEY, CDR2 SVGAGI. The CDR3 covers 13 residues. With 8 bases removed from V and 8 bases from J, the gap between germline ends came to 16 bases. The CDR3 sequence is CASGHGGTYEQFF. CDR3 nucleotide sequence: TGTGCCAGCGGGCACGGCGGGACCTATGAGCAGTTCTTC.

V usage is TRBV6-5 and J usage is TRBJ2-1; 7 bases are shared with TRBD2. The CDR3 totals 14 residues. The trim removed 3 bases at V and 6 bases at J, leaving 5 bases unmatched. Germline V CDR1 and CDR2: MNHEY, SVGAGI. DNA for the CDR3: TGTGCCAGCAGTTATGGGGGGGGAGGCAATGAGCAGTTCTTC. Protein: CASSYGGGGNEQFF.

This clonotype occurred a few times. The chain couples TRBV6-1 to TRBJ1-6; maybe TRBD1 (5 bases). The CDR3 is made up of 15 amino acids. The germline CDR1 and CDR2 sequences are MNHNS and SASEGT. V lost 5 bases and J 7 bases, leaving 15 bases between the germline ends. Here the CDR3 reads CASSLRQGGNSPLHF. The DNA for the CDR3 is TGTGCCAGCAGTCTTCGGCAGGGAGGCAATTCACCCCTCCACTTT.

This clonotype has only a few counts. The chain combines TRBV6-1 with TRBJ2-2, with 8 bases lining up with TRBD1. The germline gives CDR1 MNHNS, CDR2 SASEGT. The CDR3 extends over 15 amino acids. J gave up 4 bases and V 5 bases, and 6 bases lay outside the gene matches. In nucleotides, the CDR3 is TGTGCCAGCAGTAGGACAGGGATTAGCACCGGGGAGCTGTTTTTT. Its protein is CASSRTGISTGELFF.

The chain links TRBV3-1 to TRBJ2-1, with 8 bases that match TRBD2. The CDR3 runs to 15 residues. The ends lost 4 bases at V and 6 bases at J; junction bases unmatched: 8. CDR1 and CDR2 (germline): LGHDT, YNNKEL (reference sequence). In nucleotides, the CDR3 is TGTGCCAGCAGCCCCGGGACTAGTCCCTCCAATGAGCAGTTCTTC. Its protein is CASSPGTSPSNEQFF.

The DNA for the CDR3 is TGTGCCAGCAGCCACAGGCTGGGGAATGAAAAACTGTTTTTT. Protein sequence: CASSHRLGNEKLFF. This rearrangement joins TRBV4-2 to TRBJ1-4; no clear D. The germline V and J ends were trimmed by 3 bases and 5 bases, with 10 bases remaining between them. CDR1 LGHNA and CDR2 YNFKEQ come from the germline V gene. This CDR3 contains 14 residues.

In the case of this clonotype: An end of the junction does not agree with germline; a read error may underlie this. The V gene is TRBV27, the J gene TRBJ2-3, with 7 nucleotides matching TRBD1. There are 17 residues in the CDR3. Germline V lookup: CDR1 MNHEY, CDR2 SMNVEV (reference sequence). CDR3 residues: CASSPGRVGSGTDTQYF. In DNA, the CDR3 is TGTGCCAGCAGTCCTGGCCGAGTAGGTTCTGGGACAGATACCCAGTATTTT.

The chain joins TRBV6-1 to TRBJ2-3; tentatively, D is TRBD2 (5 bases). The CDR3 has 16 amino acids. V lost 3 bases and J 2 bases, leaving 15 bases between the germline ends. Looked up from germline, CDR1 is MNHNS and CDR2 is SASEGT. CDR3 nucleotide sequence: TGTGCCAGCAGTGATATAAGGCGGGTGAACACAGATACGCAGTATTTT. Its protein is CASSDIRRVNTDTQYF.

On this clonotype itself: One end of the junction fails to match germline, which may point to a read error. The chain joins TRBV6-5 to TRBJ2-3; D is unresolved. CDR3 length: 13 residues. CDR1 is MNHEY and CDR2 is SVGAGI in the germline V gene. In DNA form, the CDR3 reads TGTGCCAGCAGGTACTCATCCGATAACATTCAGTATTTT. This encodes CASRYSSDNIQYF.

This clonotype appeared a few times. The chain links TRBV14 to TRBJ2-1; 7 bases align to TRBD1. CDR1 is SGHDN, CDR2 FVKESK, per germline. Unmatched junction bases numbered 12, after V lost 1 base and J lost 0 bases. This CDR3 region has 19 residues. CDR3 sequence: CASSQVEGKQGSSYNEQFF. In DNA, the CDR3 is TGTGCCAGCAGCCAAGTAGAGGGCAAACAGGGGAGCTCCTACAATGAGCAGTTCTTC.

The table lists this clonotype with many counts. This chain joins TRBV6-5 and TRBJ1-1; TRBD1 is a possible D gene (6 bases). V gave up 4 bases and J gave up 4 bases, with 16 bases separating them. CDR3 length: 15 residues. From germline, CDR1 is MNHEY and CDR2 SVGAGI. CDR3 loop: CASSSLLKGGTEAFF. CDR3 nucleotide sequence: TGTGCCAGCAGTTCCCTCCTAAAGGGGGGCACTGAAGCTTTCTTT.

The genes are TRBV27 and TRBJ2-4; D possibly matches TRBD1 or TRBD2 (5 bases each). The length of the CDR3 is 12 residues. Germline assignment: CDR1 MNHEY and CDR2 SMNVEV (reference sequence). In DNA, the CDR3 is TGTTCGGGGCTGCGAGGGTCAAATATTCAGTACTTC. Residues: CSGLRGSNIQYF.

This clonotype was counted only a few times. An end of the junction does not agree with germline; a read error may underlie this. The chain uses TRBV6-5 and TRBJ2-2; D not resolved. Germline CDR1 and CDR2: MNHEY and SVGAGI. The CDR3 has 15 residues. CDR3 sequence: CASRLQSGIPGEQFF. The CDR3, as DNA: TGTGCCAGCAGACTCCAGTCCGGAATTCCAGGTGAGCAGTTTTTT.

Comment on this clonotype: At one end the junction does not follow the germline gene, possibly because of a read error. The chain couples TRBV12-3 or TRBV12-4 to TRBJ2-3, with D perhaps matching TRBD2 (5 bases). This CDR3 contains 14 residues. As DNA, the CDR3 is TGTGCCAGCAGTTTAGCGGGGAGCACAGATATGCAGTATTTC. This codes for CASSLAGSTDMQYF.

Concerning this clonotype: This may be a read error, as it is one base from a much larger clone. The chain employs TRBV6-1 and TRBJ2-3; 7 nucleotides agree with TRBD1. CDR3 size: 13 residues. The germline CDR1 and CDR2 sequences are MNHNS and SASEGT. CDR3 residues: CASSPNRGDEKFF. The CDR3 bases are TGTGCCAGCAGTCCAAACAGGGGCGATGAGAAGTTCTTC.

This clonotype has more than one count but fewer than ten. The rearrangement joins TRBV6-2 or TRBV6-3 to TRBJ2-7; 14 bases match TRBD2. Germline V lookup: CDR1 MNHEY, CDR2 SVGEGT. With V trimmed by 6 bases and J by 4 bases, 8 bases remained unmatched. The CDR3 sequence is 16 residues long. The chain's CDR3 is CASRTGGTSGSYEQYF. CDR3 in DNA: TGTGCCAGCAGAACCGGCGGGACTAGCGGGAGTTACGAGCAGTACTTC.

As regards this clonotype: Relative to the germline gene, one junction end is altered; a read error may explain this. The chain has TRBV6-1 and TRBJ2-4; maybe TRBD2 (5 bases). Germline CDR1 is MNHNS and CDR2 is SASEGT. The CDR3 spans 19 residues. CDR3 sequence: CASSEFGGLAILAKNTQYF. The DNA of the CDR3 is TGTGCCAGCAGTGAATTCGGCGGGCTCGCAATCCTTGCCAAAAACACTCAGTACTTC.

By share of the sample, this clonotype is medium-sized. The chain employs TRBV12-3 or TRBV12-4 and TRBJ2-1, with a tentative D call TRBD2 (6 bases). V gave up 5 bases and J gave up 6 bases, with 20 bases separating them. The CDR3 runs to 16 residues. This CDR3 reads CASSPSDFAGINEQFF. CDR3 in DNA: TGTGCCAGCAGTCCCTCGGACTTTGCGGGAATCAATGAGCAGTTCTTC.

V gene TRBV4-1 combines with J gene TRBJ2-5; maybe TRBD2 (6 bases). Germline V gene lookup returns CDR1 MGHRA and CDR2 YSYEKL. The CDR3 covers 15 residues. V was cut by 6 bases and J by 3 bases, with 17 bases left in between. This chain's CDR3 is CASRQTGSGKETQYF. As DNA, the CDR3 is TGCGCCAGCAGGCAAACGGGTAGCGGAAAAGAGACCCAGTACTTC.

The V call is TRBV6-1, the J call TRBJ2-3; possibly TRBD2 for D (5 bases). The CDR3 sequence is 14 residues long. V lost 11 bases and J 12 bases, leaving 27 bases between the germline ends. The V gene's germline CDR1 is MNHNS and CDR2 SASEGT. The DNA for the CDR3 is TGTGCCGGGCTCGGCACTAGTGGCAAAGAGACCCAGTATTTT. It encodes CAGLGTSGKETQYF.

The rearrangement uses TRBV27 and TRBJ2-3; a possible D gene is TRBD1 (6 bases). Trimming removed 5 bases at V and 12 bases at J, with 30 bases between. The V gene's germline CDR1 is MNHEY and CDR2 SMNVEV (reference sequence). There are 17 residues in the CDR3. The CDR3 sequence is CASSPGRGGSGKETQYF. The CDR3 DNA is TGTGCCAGCAGTCCGGGCCGAGGGGGTTCTGGCAAAGAGACCCAGTATTTT.

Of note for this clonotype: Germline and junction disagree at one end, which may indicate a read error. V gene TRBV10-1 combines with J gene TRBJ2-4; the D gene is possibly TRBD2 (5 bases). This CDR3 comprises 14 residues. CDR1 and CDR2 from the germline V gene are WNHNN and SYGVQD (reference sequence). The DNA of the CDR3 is TGCGCCAGCAGCGGGCGGCGGGCCAAAAACACGCAGTACTTT. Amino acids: CASSGRRAKNTQYF.

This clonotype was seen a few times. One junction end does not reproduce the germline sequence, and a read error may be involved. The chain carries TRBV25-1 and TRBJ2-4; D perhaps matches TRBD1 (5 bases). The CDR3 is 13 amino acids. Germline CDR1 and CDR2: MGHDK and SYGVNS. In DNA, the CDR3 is TGTGCCAGGGGGCTGCGAGCCAAAAATACGCAGTATTTC. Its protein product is CARGLRAKNTQYF.

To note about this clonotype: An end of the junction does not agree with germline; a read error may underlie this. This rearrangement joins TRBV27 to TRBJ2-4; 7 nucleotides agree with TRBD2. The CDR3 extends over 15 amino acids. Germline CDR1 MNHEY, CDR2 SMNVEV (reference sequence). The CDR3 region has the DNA TGTGCCAGCAGTTTGGGGGGGAGAGCCAAAAACATTCAGTATTTC. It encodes CASSLGGRAKNIQYF.

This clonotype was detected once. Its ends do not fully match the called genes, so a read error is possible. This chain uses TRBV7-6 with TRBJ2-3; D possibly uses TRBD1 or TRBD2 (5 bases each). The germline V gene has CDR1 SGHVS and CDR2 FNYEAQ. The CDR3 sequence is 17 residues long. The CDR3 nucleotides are TGTGCCAGCAGCCCAGACTCGGGGCTCCCACCCAAAAACACTCAGTATTTC. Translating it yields CASSPDSGLPPKNTQYF.

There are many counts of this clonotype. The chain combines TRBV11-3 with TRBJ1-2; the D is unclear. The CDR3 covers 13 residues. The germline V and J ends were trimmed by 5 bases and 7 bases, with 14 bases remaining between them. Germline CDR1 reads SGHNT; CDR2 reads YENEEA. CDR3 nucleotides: TGTGCCAGCAGCCCCAGCGGACTTGGTGGCTACACCTTC. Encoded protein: CASSPSGLGGYTF.

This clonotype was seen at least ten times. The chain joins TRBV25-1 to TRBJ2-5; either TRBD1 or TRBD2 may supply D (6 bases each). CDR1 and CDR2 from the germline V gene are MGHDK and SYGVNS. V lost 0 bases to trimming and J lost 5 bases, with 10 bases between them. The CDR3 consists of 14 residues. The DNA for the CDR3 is TGTGCCAGCAGTGAATACCGAGGGGGGGAGACCCAGTACTTC. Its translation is CASSEYRGGETQYF.

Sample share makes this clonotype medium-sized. CDR3 in DNA: TGTGCCAGCAGTTCCCCAGGATTGGGCGGGGAGCTGTTTTTT. It translates to CASSSPGLGGELFF. This chain uses TRBV27 with TRBJ2-2; no definite D call. The CDR3 totals 14 residues. V was trimmed by 4 bases and J by 7 bases, leaving 13 bases between them. The germline gives CDR1 MNHEY, CDR2 SMNVEV (reference sequence).